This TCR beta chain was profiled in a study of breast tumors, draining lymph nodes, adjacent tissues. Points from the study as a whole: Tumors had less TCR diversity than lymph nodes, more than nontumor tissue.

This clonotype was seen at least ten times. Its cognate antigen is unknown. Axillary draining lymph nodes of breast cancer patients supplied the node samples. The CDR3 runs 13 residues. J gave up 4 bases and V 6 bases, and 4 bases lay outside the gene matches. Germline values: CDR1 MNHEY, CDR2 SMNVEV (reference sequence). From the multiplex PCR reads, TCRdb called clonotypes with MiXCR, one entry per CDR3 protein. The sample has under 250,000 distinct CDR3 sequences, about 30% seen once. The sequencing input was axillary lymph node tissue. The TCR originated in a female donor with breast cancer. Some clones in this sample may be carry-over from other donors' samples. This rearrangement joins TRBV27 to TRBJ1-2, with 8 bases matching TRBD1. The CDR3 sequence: CASRGTGLYGYTF. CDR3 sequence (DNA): TGTGCCAGCAGGGGGACAGGCCTCTATGGCTACACCTTC.